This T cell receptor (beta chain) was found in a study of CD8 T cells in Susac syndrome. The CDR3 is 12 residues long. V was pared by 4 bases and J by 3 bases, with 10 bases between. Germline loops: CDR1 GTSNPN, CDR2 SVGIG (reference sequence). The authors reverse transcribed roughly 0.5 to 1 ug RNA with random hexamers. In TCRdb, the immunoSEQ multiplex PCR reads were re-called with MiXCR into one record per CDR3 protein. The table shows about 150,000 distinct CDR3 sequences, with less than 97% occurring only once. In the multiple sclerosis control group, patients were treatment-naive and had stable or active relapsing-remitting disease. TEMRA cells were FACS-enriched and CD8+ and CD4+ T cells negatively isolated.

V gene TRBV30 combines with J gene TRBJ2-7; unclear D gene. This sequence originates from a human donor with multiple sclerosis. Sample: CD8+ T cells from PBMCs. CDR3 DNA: TGTGCCTGGACCGTGGGCGGCTACGAGCAGTACTTC. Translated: CAWTVGGYEQYF.